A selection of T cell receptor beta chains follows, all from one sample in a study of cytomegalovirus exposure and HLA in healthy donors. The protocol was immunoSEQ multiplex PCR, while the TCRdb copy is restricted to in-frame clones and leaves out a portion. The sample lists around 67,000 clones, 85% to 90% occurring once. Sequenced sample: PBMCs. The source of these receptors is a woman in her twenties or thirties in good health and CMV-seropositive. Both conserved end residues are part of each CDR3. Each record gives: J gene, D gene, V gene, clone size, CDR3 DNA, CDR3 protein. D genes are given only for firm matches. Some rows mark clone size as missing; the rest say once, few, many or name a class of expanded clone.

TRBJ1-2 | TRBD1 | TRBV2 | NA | TGTGCCAGCAGTACTTCCCGGACAGGGATGTTGTATGGCTACACCTTC | CASSTSRTGMLYGYTF
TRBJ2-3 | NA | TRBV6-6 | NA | TGTGCCAGCTCGGACTTCACAGATACGCAGTATTTT | CASSDFTDTQYF
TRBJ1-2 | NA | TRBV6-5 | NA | TGTGCCAGCAGTTACCTTCGCGGGCATGGCTACACCTTC | CASSYLRGHGYTF
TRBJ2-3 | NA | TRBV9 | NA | TGTGCCAGCAGCGTAGATAGCGGACGCACAGATACGCAGTATTTT | CASSVDSGRTDTQYF
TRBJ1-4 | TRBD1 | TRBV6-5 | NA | TGTGCCAGCAGTGCCGGGACAGCCTATGAAAAACTGTTTTTT | CASSAGTAYEKLFF
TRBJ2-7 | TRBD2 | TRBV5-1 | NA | TGCGCCAGCAGCTTGGCGGTAGCGGGAGGCGAGCAGTACTTC | CASSLAVAGGEQYF
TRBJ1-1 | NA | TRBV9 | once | TGTGCCAGCAGCGTCTCCGCGGGGTTGATAAAAAAGGACACTGAAGCTTTCTTT | CASSVSAGLIKKDTEAFF
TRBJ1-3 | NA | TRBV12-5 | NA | TGTGCTAGTGGTTTGGACCTCCAGGTATACTCTGGAAACACCATATATTTT | CASGLDLQVYSGNTIYF
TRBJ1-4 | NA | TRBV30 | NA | TGTGCCTGGAGTCTCCACGGAGGTGAAAAACTGTTTTTT | CAWSLHGGEKLFF
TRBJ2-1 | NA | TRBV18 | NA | TGTGCCAGCTCACGTTCAGGGGGGAGTGAGCAGTTCTTC | CASSRSGGSEQFF
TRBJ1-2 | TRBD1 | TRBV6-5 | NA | TGTGCCAGCAGCCGGACAGGGAACTATGGCTACACCTTC | CASSRTGNYGYTF
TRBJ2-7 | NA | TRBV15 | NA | TGTGCCACCAGCAGAGTACCCCCCCGAGCGGGCCGTGGAACCTACGAGCAGTACTTC | CATSRVPPRAGRGTYEQYF
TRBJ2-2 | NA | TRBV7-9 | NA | TGTGCCAGCAGCTTATCCCAAACCGGGGAGCTGTTTTTT | CASSLSQTGELFF
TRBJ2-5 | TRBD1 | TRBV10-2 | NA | TGCGCCAGCGGGCAGGGACAGCTGCGAGAGACCCAGTACTTC | CASGQGQLRETQYF
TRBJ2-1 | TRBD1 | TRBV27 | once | TGTGCCAGCAGTTTTAGACGGGACAGGGGTAATGAGCAGTTCTTC | CASSFRRDRGNEQFF
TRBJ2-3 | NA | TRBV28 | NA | TGTGCCAGCAGTTTCAAACTAGTAGGCACAGATACGCAGTATTTT | CASSFKLVGTDTQYF
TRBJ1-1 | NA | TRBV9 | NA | TGTGCCAGCAGCGTAGGTATAGAAACTTGGGGCTTGGTCACTGAAGCTTTCTTT | CASSVGIETWGLVTEAFF
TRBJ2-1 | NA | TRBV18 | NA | TGTGCCAGCTCCGGGAGCGATGAGCAGTTCTTC | CASSGSDEQFF
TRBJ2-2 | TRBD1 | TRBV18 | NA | TGTGCCAGCTCACCAACAGGGGTCCGAAACACCGGGGAGCTGTTTTTT | CASSPTGVRNTGELFF
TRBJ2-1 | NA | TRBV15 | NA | TGTGCCACCAGCAGAGCGAGGCAGTTCTACAATGAGCAGTTCTTC | CATSRARQFYNEQFF
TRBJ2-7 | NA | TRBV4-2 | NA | TGTGCCAGCAGCCAAGGACCAGAACTAGTGCCGGGCTACGAGCAGTACTTC | CASSQGPELVPGYEQYF
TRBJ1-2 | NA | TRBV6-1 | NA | TGTGCCAGCAGTTTTGGGGGGACGGGTGGCTACACCTTC | CASSFGGTGGYTF
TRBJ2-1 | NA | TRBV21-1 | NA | TGTGCCAGCAGCAAAGGGACTCCCTTCTACAATGAGCAGTTCTTC | CASSKGTPFYNEQFF
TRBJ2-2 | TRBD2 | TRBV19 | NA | TGTGCCAGTAGTAGCGGGAGGGCCGGAGGCGGGGAGCTGTTTTTT | CASSSGRAGGGELFF
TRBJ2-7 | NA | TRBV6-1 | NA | TGTGCCACCAATCACTACGAGCAGTACTTC | CATNHYEQYF
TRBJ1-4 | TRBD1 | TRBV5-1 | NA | TGCGCCAGCAGCCCGGGACAGACTGCAACTAATGAAAAACTGTTTTTT | CASSPGQTATNEKLFF
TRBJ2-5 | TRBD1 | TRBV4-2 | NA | TGTGCCAGCAGCCAACCACTGCTCGGGACAGACCAAGAGACCCAGTACTTC | CASSQPLLGTDQETQYF
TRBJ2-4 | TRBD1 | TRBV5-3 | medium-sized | TGTGCCAGAAGCACGAACCGGGACAGAGTGGTTAGGGCCAAAAACATTCAGTACTTC | CARSTNRDRVVRAKNIQYF
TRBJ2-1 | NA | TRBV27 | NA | TGTGCCAGCAGTAACCCCTATGGGGGCGAGCAGTTCTTC | CASSNPYGGEQFF
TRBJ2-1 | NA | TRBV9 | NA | TGTGCCAGCAGACCACTAGGCTCCTACAATGAGCAGTTCTTC | CASRPLGSYNEQFF
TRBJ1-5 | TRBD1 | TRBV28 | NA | TGTGCCAGCACAGGGGGAGTTCAGCCCCAGCATTTT | CASTGGVQPQHF
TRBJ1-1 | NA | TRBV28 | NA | TGTGCCAGCAGTTTATTGGGGGGAACTGAAGCTTTCTTT | CASSLLGGTEAFF
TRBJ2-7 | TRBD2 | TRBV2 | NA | TGTGCCAGCACTAGCGGGGTCTACGAGCAGTACTTC | CASTSGVYEQYF
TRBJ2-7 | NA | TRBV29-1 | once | TGCAGCGTTCGGGGGGCGGGAACCTACGAGCAGTACTTC | CSVRGAGTYEQYF
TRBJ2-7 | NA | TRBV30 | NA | TGTGCCCGTTACGGGGTTACCTACGAGCAGTACTTC | CARYGVTYEQYF
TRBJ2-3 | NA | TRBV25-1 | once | TGTGCCAGTTGGGGGCCTCTCCCAGATACGCAGTATTTT | CASWGPLPDTQYF
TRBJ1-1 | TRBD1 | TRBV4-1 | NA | TGCGCCAGCAGCCGAGACAGGGAACAAACTGGAGCTTTCTTT | CASSRDREQTGAFF